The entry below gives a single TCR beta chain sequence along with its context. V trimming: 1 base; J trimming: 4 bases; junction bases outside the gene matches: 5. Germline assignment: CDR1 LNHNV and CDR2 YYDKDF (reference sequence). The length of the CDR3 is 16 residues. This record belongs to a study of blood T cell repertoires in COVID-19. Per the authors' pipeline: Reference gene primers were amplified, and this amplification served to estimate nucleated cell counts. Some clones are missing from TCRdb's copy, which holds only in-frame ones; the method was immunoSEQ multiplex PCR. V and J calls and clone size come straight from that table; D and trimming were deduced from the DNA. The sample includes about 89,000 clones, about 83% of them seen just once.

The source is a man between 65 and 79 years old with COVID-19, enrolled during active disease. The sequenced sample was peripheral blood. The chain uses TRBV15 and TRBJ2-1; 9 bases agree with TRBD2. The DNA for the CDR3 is TGTGCCACCAGCAGAGTTAGCGGGAGTCGATACAATGAGCAGTTCTTC. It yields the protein CATSRVSGSRYNEQFF.